The 24 T cell receptor beta chains listed next were all sequenced from one sample in a study of T cells in tuberculosis. Assay: immunoSEQ multiplex PCR; the TCRdb copy retains only in-frame clones and omits some. The data show around 43,000 clones, nearly 97% seen once. The sample consisted of PBMCs. Receptors were obtained from a donor aged 10 to 29 with latent tuberculosis or without tuberculosis infection.

CDR3 sequence reads: CASIPGGVNTEAFF. The CDR3 DNA follows: TGTGCCAGCATCCCGGGGGGGGTGAACACTGAAGCTTTCTTT. V and J are TRBV6-5 and TRBJ1-1; D possibly corresponds to TRBD1 (5 bases). This CDR3 is built from 14 residues. Germline V CDR1 and CDR2: MNHEY, SVGAGI. The V and J ends lost 7 bases and 0 bases respectively, with 12 bases between them.

The chain uses TRBV5-1 and TRBJ2-3; TRBD2 is a possible D gene (7 bases). Trimming pared 6 bases from V and 0 bases from J, leaving 14 bases between. The CDR3 length is 15 residues. The V gene's germline CDR1 is SGHRS and CDR2 YFSETQ. The CDR3 loop is CASIRGGLSTDTQYF. As DNA, the CDR3 is TGCGCCAGCATAAGGGGGGGCTTAAGCACAGATACGCAGTATTTT.

The gene calls are TRBV11-2 and TRBJ2-2, with 8 bases fitting TRBD1. Germline V gives CDR1 SGHAT, CDR2 FQNNGV. CDR3 length: 15 residues. V lost 6 bases to trimming and J lost 4 bases; unmatched junction nucleotides: 7. In DNA form, the CDR3 reads TGTGCCAGCAGGAAGACAGGGGCTGGCACCGGGGAGCTGTTTTTT. Protein sequence: CASRKTGAGTGELFF.

This clone was seen once. The gene calls are TRBV7-8 and TRBJ1-2; weak D call: TRBD1 (6 bases). V shed 5 bases and J shed 5 bases, with 18 bases lying between them. This CDR3 has 15 amino acids. CDR1 is SGHVS and CDR2 is FQNEAQ in the germline V gene. CDR3 in DNA: TGTGCCAGCAGCACCCGGACAGCATTAACTTATGGCTACACCTTC. Protein: CASSTRTALTYGYTF.

The gene calls are TRBV27 and TRBJ2-7, with 8 bases fitting TRBD2. The CDR3 spans 14 residues. Trimming cost V 7 bases and J 8 bases; bases outside gene matches: 13. Germline values: CDR1 MNHEY, CDR2 SMNVEV (reference sequence). The CDR3 is CASTFGGVLWKQYF. The DNA for the CDR3 is TGTGCCAGCACATTCGGGGGGGTACTCTGGAAGCAGTACTTC.

Written as DNA, the CDR3 is TGTGCCTGGAGTGGGGGTCGGACAGGGGTCGCGAATCGTGGAATTGAGCAGTTCTTC. The encoded protein is CAWSGGRTGVANRGIEQFF. The chain employs TRBV30 and TRBJ2-1; TRBD1 aligns across 9 bases. V was pared by 1 base and J by 9 bases, with 22 bases of the junction left unmatched. The germline V gene has CDR1 GTSNPN and CDR2 SVGIG (reference sequence). The CDR3 covers 19 residues.

V and J are TRBV7-9 and TRBJ2-2; 7 bases are a match to TRBD2. Germline lookup yields CDR1 SEHNR and CDR2 FQNEAQ (reference sequence). Trimming removed 10 bases from V and 5 bases from J; junction bases left unmatched: 19. This CDR3 region has 17 residues. The CDR3 reads CATSRGGESLLTGELFF. CDR3 DNA sequence: TGTGCCACCTCGCGGGGAGGGGAGAGTCTACTAACCGGGGAGCTGTTTTTT. Together with reference TRBV7-9 and TRBJ2-2, the CDR3 gives the full variable domain: DTGVSQNPRHKITKRGQNVTFRCDPISEHNRLYWYRQTLGQGPEFLTYFQNEAQLEKSRLLSDRFSAERPKGSFSTLEIQRTEQGDSAMYLCATSRGGESLLTGELFFGEGSRLTVL.

J is TRBJ2-7 and V is TRBV7-3; D is uncertain. The CDR3 sequence is 13 residues long. The germline V gene encodes CDR1 SGHTA and CDR2 FQGTGA. Trimming left V 5 bases short and J 6 bases short, with 14 bases between. The CDR3 reads CASSPSVESEQYF. CDR3 in DNA: TGTGCCAGCAGCCCGTCCGTAGAGAGCGAGCAGTACTTC.

The genes are TRBV7-9 and TRBJ2-7; 7 bases match TRBD2. In germline, CDR1 is SEHNR, CDR2 FQNEAQ (reference sequence). V was clipped by 5 bases and J by 0 bases; unmatched bases: 4. The CDR3 runs 14 residues. The CDR3 bases are TGTGCCAGCAGCGAGGGAGGGGCCTCCTACGAGCAGTACTTC. Its translation: CASSEGGASYEQYF.

V is TRBV2 and J is TRBJ1-5; the D gene is possibly TRBD1 (6 bases). Germline-derived CDR1 and CDR2 are SNHLY and FYNNEI. V was trimmed by 3 bases and J by 0 bases, leaving 30 bases between them. The CDR3 spans 22 residues. The CDR3 DNA sequence: TGTGCCAGCAGTGACCCTCTGGGGGGGCTCGGGACACTAAAATATAGCAATCAGCCCCAGCATTTT. It specifies CASSDPLGGLGTLKYSNQPQHF. The complete variable domain, with remaining parts taken from reference TRBV2 and TRBJ1-5, reads EPEVTQTPSHQVTQMGQEVILRCVPISNHLYFYWYRQILGQKVEFLVSFYNNEISEKSEIFDDQFSVERPDGSNFTLKIRSTKLEDSAMYFCASSDPLGGLGTLKYSNQPQHFGDGTRLSIL.

This clone has just one count. The CDR3 here is CASSPTGTGDPNSPLHF. The CDR3 DNA sequence: TGTGCCAGCTCACCAACCGGGACAGGGGACCCAAATTCACCCCTCCACTTT. This sequence joins TRBV18 and TRBJ1-6; TRBD1 aligns across 10 bases. The CDR3 consists of 17 residues. V lost 2 bases, J lost 7 bases, and 8 bases stayed unmatched. Germline CDR1 reads KGHSH; CDR2 reads LQKENI.

The chain carries TRBV19 and TRBJ2-7; TRBD2 might be the D (6 bases). CDR1 is LNHDA and CDR2 is SQIVND in the germline V gene (reference sequence). Between the trimmed V and J ends, which lost 3 bases and 4 bases, there was a span of 13 bases. The CDR3 covers 14 residues. CDR3 residues: CASSILGEAYEQYF. The CDR3 DNA sequence: TGTGCCAGTAGTATCCTTGGGGAGGCTTACGAGCAGTACTTC.

V is TRBV6-1 and J is TRBJ2-7; TRBD1 agrees at 7 bases. The CDR3 has 15 residues. V shed 3 bases and J 4 bases; nucleotides not matched to a gene: 9. Per germline, CDR1 MNHNS and CDR2 SASEGT. The CDR3 region is CASSEALSTGYEQYF. In DNA form, the CDR3 reads TGTGCCAGCAGTGAGGCCTTGTCGACAGGGTACGAGCAGTACTTC.

This chain connects TRBV7-6 to TRBJ2-7, with TRBD2 identical over 8 bases. CDR3 length equals 17 residues. CDR1 and CDR2 from the germline V gene are SGHVS and FNYEAQ. The V gene end was trimmed by 4 bases and the J gene end by 4 bases; junction bases not matched to a gene: 15. The CDR3 DNA sequence: TGTGCCAGCAGCTCCAGTTCGGGGGCTAGCGGGCGATACGAGCAGTACTTC. Protein sequence: CASSSSSGASGRYEQYF.

This chain joins TRBV30 and TRBJ2-7; the match to TRBD2 covers 8 bases. The CDR3 length is 15 residues. The V gene end was trimmed by 3 bases and the J gene end by 2 bases; junction bases not matched to a gene: 9. CDR1 and CDR2 from the germline V gene are GTSNPN and SVGIG (reference sequence). The CDR3 region is CAWRTLAASAYEQYF. CDR3 DNA: TGTGCCTGGAGGACACTAGCGGCGTCCGCCTACGAGCAGTACTTC.

V is TRBV20-1 and J is TRBJ2-5; 8 bases line up with TRBD1. Germline CDR1 is DFQATT and CDR2 is SNEGSKA (reference sequence). J was trimmed by 4 bases and V by 7 bases; bases with no gene match: 2. The CDR3 loop spans 11 amino acids. The DNA for the CDR3 is TGCAGTGTCGACAGGGGAGAGACCCAGTACTTC. Translation: CSVDRGETQYF.

This sequence joins TRBV28 and TRBJ1-1; 11 bases align to TRBD1. The CDR3 has 14 amino acids. V lost 6 bases, J lost 5 bases, and 5 bases stayed unmatched. Looked up from germline, CDR1 is MDHEN and CDR2 is SYDVKM. CDR3 in amino acids: CASRMDRGRTEAFF. The CDR3 bases are TGTGCCAGCAGAATGGACAGGGGGCGGACTGAAGCTTTCTTT.

The gene calls are TRBV6-5 and TRBJ2-7; tentatively, D is TRBD2 (6 bases). V lost 5 bases and J 4 bases, leaving 15 bases between the germline ends. CDR3 length: 14 residues. CDR1 MNHEY and CDR2 SVGAGI come from the germline V gene. The CDR3 protein is CASSNPGLRYEQYF. Here the CDR3 DNA reads TGTGCCAGCAGTAACCCGGGACTCAGGTACGAGCAGTACTTC.

The rearrangement joins TRBV5-1 to TRBJ2-5; 8 nucleotides line up with TRBD2. The J segment lost 4 bases and the V segment lost 0 bases, leaving 5 bases of the junction unmatched. This CDR3 has 15 residues. Germline lookup yields CDR1 SGHRS and CDR2 YFSETQ. The DNA for the CDR3 is TGCGCCAGCAGCTTGGGTCGGGGGGGCCCAGAGACCCAGTACTTC. It yields the protein CASSLGRGGPETQYF. Full variable domain (remainder filled in from reference TRBV5-1 and TRBJ2-5): KAGVTQTPRYLIKTRGQQVTLSCSPISGHRSVSWYQQTPGQGLQFLFEYFSETQRNKGNFPGRFSGRQFSNSRSEMNVSTLELGDSALYLCASSLGRGGPETQYFGPGTRLLVL.

The CDR3 is CASSLAQGELFF. The CDR3 DNA is TGTGCCAGCAGCTTAGCACAGGGAGAACTGTTTTTT. The gene calls are TRBV7-9 and TRBJ1-4; maybe TRBD1 (6 bases). Between the trimmed V and J ends, which lost 0 bases and 12 bases, there was a span of 8 bases. CDR3 size: 12 residues. Germline V gives CDR1 SEHNR, CDR2 FQNEAQ (reference sequence). Based on the CDR3 plus reference TRBV7-9 and TRBJ1-4, the full variable domain is DTGVSQNPRHKITKRGQNVTFRCDPISEHNRLYWYRQTLGQGPEFLTYFQNEAQLEKSRLLSDRFSAERPKGSFSTLEIQRTEQGDSAMYLCASSLAQGELFFGSGTQLSVL.

The rearrangement uses TRBV27 and TRBJ2-7, with 9 bases aligning to TRBD1. This CDR3 has 14 residues. Unmatched junction bases numbered 6, after V lost 5 bases and J lost 4 bases. Germline CDR1 is MNHEY and CDR2 is SMNVEV (reference sequence). The CDR3 reads CASSRRDREYEQYF. DNA for the CDR3: TGTGCCAGCAGTAGGAGGGACAGGGAGTACGAGCAGTACTTC.

The sample holds one count of this clone. CDR3 amino acids: CSASRGHEQYF. The DNA of the CDR3 is TGCAGTGCTAGTAGGGGGCACGAGCAGTACTTC. The chain employs TRBV20-1 and TRBJ2-7, with TRBD1 matching over 7 bases. Per the germline V gene, CDR1 is DFQATT and CDR2 is SNEGSKA (reference sequence). There are 11 residues in the CDR3. Germline trimming cut 3 bases from V and 5 bases from J; bases unmatched to any gene: 1.

V and J are TRBV7-2 and TRBJ1-1, with D hard to call. This CDR3 contains 10 residues. CDR1 SGHTA and CDR2 FQGNSA come from the germline V gene. V shed 8 bases and J shed 2 bases, with 3 bases lying between them. The CDR3 nucleotides read TGTGCCAGCCGTAACACTGAAGCTTTCTTT. Amino acids: CASRNTEAFF.

For the CDR3, the DNA is TGTGCCAGTAGTAGTCAGTCCTACGAGCAGTACTTC. Amino acids: CASSSQSYEQYF. The J gene is TRBJ2-7, the V gene TRBV19; D remains unclear. Germline CDR1 LNHDA, CDR2 SQIVND (reference sequence). The CDR3 spans 12 residues. V was pared by 4 bases and J by 1 base, with 5 bases between.